This TCR beta chain emerged from a study of Graves' ophthalmopathy and Graves' hyperthyroidism. Across the whole study: There was a collection of peripheral blood at initial diagnosis, before any treatment.

Establishment of the diagnosis relied upon clinical symptoms, serum thyroxine, TRAb, thyroid ultrasound and orbital computed tomography. Fresh peripheral blood (about 9 ml) yielded the PBMCs. This clonotype came up many times. Its antigen is undetermined. RNA transcripts provided the template for amplifying TCR beta CDR3 regions. Following a first-round RT-PCR that used HTBI primers, a second-round multiplex PCR was carried out. One entry per CDR3 protein, called by TCRdb with MiXCR from the multiplex PCR reads. This sample carries roughly 480,000 distinct CDR3 sequences, over 13% of them seen once, and the ten largest clones take about 9.4%. Study-wide results and caveats: The model predicted ophthalmopathy progression with about 69% sensitivity and around 72% specificity.

This receptor was obtained from a woman under 40 with Graves' ophthalmopathy. The source material was blood.

CDR3 nucleotide sequence: TGTGCCAGCAGCCCCGGGACTAGCGGGATAGAGACCCAGTACTTC. Its translation: CASSPGTSGIETQYF. The rearrangement joins TRBV7-8 to TRBJ2-5; the match to TRBD2 covers 13 bases. This CDR3 comprises 15 residues. Germline V gene sequence: CDR1 SGHVS, CDR2 FQNEAQ. Losses at the gene ends were 5 bases for V and 4 bases for J; bases not matched to a gene: 4.